This T cell receptor beta chain was identified in a study of shared clonotypes between healthy human individuals (dated by TCRdb to the early 2020s). Broadly, across the study: A few men and two women, aged 18 to 49 years, made up the cohort. For each donor, CD4 naive and CD4 memory were each given three plates, CD8 naive was given two plates, and CD8 memory was given one plate. Per donor, leukapheresis produced somewhere between about 0.8 and 9 billion PBMCs. To increase sequencing depth and limit assay-specific biases, TCR repertoire library preparation and sequencing were carried out by different laboratories using diverse techniques. To estimate repertoire size and how much clonotype sharing occurs between individuals, the study deeply sequenced the blood TCR repertoires of roughly 5 healthy adults.

What the study reported, not specific to this receptor: Because the study included only a small number of donors, the genetic and exposure-history diversity represented was limited. Pairwise subsampling led to the expectation that sequencing depth would affect the degree of clonotype sharing among donors. Estimated clonotype richness was generally larger for naive than for memory subsets. Sampling was restricted to blood, and TCR repertoires in tissue are likely to differ from TCR repertoires in blood. Clonotypes shared by all four sorted-subset donors showed higher generation probabilities than non-shared clonotypes. Across a handful of donors, approximately 4.6% of naive CD4, roughly 3.5% of naive CD8, roughly 2.2% of memory CD4, and 0.3% to 0.45% of memory CD8 clonotypes were shared. Incomplete sequencing was indicated by rarefaction of sorted-subset datasets, despite the large sequencing depth.

From the germline V gene, CDR1 is SGHTA and CDR2 is FQGNSA. Germline trimming: 3 bases from V, 5 bases from J; junction bases outside gene matches: 5. The CDR3 measures 14 amino acids from cysteine to phenylalanine. Only CDR3 DNA is held: 42 bases, read in frame from base 1. Points on this clone: Its cognate antigen has yet to be identified. Qualities for individual bases were not recorded, and no much larger clone is one base off. Other DNA sequences within the sample encode an identical CDR3.

Using the deep immunoSEQ assay, TCR CDR3 regions were amplified from genomic DNA by multiplex PCR. Extracted genomic DNA from each cell subset was distributed evenly across all wells of several immunoSEQ 96-well plates, and each plate was treated as a replicate. For sorted subsets, 200 to 250 ng of genomic DNA, equivalent to 25,000 to 35,000 T cell genomes, went into each replicate PCR. Purified libraries were quantified with a Qubit 3.0 fluorometer, sized on a Bioanalyzer 2100, and re-quantified with the KAPA Library Quantification kit. Every immunoSEQ 96-well plate was sequenced on a dedicated single-read 150-cycle Illumina NextSeq 550 flow cell. The authors' pipeline ran thus. The immunoSEQ output contained only junctional sequences without quality scores, so filtering could not match that applied to full-length reads. Sequences were annotated with PyIR, a Python wrapper for IgBLAST v1.9, using IMGT germline references to assign V/J genes and CDR3. Reads were removed for weak V/J assignments (E-value above 1e-6), missing CDR3, stop codons, out-of-frame junctions, or ambiguous translated residues. V3J clonotypes were defined by identical inferred V gene, J gene, and CDR3 amino acid sequence. To compute the percentage overlap between repertoires, the number of shared unique clonotypes was divided by the size of the smaller repertoire. RTK rarefaction, the Chao1 estimator, and Recon v2.1 estimates of unobserved clonotypes were used to assess repertoire richness. Generation probabilities for all TCRbeta clonotypes obtained by the gDNA method from a handful of donors were computed using OLGA. TCRdb took this table from immuneACCESS and kept in-frame rearrangements with V and J called. Such tables lack part of the clones; where checked against another copy, unresolved V genes explain under half of the gap, and the rest is unexplained. D and trimming come from the DNA, and the V and J calls and clone size come from that table. The sample table contains more than 2 million clones; only one count was recorded for 90% to 97% of them. Approximately 0.13% of the sample goes to the ten largest clones.

The donors were healthy, HIV-negative adults who had no recently reported acute infections or vaccinations. Every donor was a Caucasian adult living in Nashville, Tennessee, USA. Magnetic negative selection was used to enrich CD4+ T cells, after which naive cells were positively selected on CD45RA and the negative fraction became the memory subset. After blood collection by leukapheresis, PBMCs were isolated using Ficoll-Histopaque density gradient centrifugation and then cryopreserved in the vapor phase of liquid nitrogen. Analytical flow cytometry was used to check the purity and quantity of every magnetically sorted T cell population. From each sorted fraction, genomic DNA was isolated and quantified by UV absorbance on a Nanodrop 2000c.

Material: naive CD4+ T cells sorted from blood. According to the study, the label for this sample's cell subset or site signals: CD45RA+ positively selected. The chain was built from TRBV7-2 and TRBJ2-5, and 8 junction bases match TRBD2. The origin of this receptor is a man aged 18 to 30 in good health. The CDR3 corresponds to CASSLRGAGETQYF. The sequenced DNA is TGTGCCAGCAGCTTGCGGGGGGCCGGGGAGACCCAGTACTTC.